A selection of T cell receptor beta chains follows, all from one sample in a study of CD8 T cells in Susac syndrome. TCRdb used MiXCR to reprocess the immunoSEQ multiplex PCR reads, holding one entry per CDR3 protein. The sample yields around 200,000 distinct CDR3 sequences, approximately 95% seen once. Sequenced: CD4+ T cells from PBMCs. The receptors were sampled from a human donor with multiple sclerosis. Both conserved end residues are part of each CDR3. A D gene is named only where the DNA matches it firmly. Where a row states a size, it is once, few, many or the class of an expanded clone; other rows omit it.

d_call j_call clone_size v_call cdr3_aa cdr3_nt
NA TRBJ2-5 NA TRBV11-2 CASSFVGQTHGETQYF TGTGCCAGCAGCTTTGTCGGACAAACACATGGGGAGACCCAGTACTTC
NA TRBJ2-5 once TRBV3-1 CASSYPRRETQYF TGTGCCAGCAGCTACCCGCGAAGAGAGACCCAGTACTTC
NA TRBJ1-1 NA TRBV20-1 CSAREGRAGRGEAFF TGCAGTGCTAGAGAAGGCCGAGCGGGAAGAGGTGAAGCTTTCTTT
NA TRBJ1-2 NA TRBV30 CAWSGGVGGYTF TGTGCCTGGAGTGGGGGGGTTGGTGGCTACACCTTC
NA TRBJ1-2 NA TRBV7-6 CASSLTAGTTYGYTF TGTGCCAGCAGCTTAACTGCCGGGACGACCTATGGCTACACCTTC
NA TRBJ1-1 NA TRBV3-1 CASSQDIGNTEAFF TGTGCCAGCAGCCAAGATATAGGAAACACTGAAGCTTTCTTT
NA TRBJ2-3 NA TRBV15 CATRGQSNTDTQYF TGTGCCACCCGGGGACAATCCAACACAGATACGCAGTATTTT
TRBD1 TRBJ1-1 NA TRBV12-3/TRBV12-4 CASSPPGQVHSEAFF TGTGCCAGCAGTCCTCCGGGACAGGTCCATTCGGAAGCTTTCTTT
NA TRBJ1-2 NA TRBV20-1 CSARYGNYGYTF TGCAGTGCGCGTTATGGGAACTATGGCTACACCTTC
NA TRBJ2-5 NA TRBV2 CASTRTPGETQYF TGTGCCAGCACCCGGACACCCGGGGAGACCCAGTACTTC
NA TRBJ1-3 once TRBV2 CASSVPQGNTIYF TGTGCCAGCAGTGTTCCGCAGGGAAACACCATATATTTT
TRBD2 TRBJ2-1 NA TRBV9 CASSAGVAGGQNEQFF TGTGCCAGCAGCGCCGGGGTAGCGGGGGGGCAAAATGAGCAGTTCTTC
TRBD1 TRBJ1-1 NA TRBV20-1 CSARVGTGNTEAFF TGCAGTGCTAGAGTTGGGACAGGGAACACTGAAGCTTTCTTT
NA TRBJ2-7 NA TRBV12-3/TRBV12-4 CASSASGSYEQYF TGTGCCAGCAGTGCCTCTGGCTCCTACGAGCAGTACTTC
NA TRBJ2-2 NA TRBV2 CASRPDSSGELFF TGTGCCAGCAGGCCCGACTCGAGCGGGGAGCTGTTTTTT
NA TRBJ1-6 NA TRBV20-1 CSATAGRSSYNSPLHF TGCAGTGCCACCGCCGGGAGGAGCTCCTATAATTCACCCCTCCACTTT
NA TRBJ2-1 NA TRBV20-1 CSATLINEQFF TGCAGTGCAACCCTTATTAATGAGCAGTTCTTC
NA TRBJ2-5 NA TRBV7-2 CASSPSGVRETQYF TGTGCCAGCAGCCCTTCCGGGGTGAGAGAGACCCAGTACTTC
NA TRBJ2-6 NA TRBV12-3/TRBV12-4 CASSLGTTMSSGANVLTF TGTGCCAGCAGTTTGGGAACGACAATGAGCTCTGGGGCCAACGTCCTGACTTTC
TRBD2 TRBJ2-1 NA TRBV7-2 CASRLTSGGENEQFF TGTGCCAGCAGGCTGACTAGCGGGGGGGAGAATGAGCAGTTCTTC
NA TRBJ2-1 NA TRBV30 CAWSTRRGAYNEQFF TGTGCCTGGAGTACGCGACGGGGAGCTTACAATGAGCAGTTCTTC
TRBD2 TRBJ2-5 NA TRBV20-1 CSARHPPAGVETQYF TGCAGTGCTAGACACCCCCCAGCGGGGGTGGAGACCCAGTACTTC
NA TRBJ1-1 NA TRBV27 CASSSSGTLPNTEAFF TGTGCCAGCAGTTCCTCCGGGACCCTTCCGAACACTGAAGCTTTCTTT
NA TRBJ2-1 NA TRBV3-1 CASSGGPYNEQFF TGTGCCAGCAGCGGGGGACCCTACAATGAGCAGTTCTTC
NA TRBJ2-4 once TRBV3-1 CASSQTRLAKNIQYF TGTGCCAGCAGCCAAACCCGCTTAGCCAAAAACATTCAGTACTTC
NA TRBJ1-2 NA TRBV4-2 CASSEAGYGYTF TGTGCCAGCAGCGAGGCGGGCTATGGCTACACCTTC
NA TRBJ1-4 NA TRBV10-3 CAISAGTNEKLFF TGTGCCATCAGTGCCGGAACTAATGAAAAACTGTTTTTT
NA TRBJ2-2 NA TRBV5-1 CASTYPSTGELFF TGCGCCAGCACCTACCCGAGCACCGGGGAGCTGTTTTTT
TRBD1 TRBJ1-2 NA TRBV20-1 CSATRDSYYGYTF TGCAGTGCTACCCGGGACAGCTACTATGGCTACACCTTC
TRBD1 TRBJ2-7 NA TRBV2 CASSSRDRGLGEQYF TGTGCCAGCAGTTCCCGGGACAGGGGGCTGGGGGAGCAGTACTTC
NA TRBJ2-1 NA TRBV11-2 CASSLGGGMSEQFF TGTGCCAGCAGCTTAGGTGGGGGAATGAGTGAGCAGTTCTTC
NA TRBJ2-1 NA TRBV29-1 CSSRLGNYNEQFF TGCAGCTCCAGACTAGGGAATTACAATGAGCAGTTCTTC
NA TRBJ2-1 NA TRBV30 CAWSAIGGSYNEQFF TGTGCCTGGAGTGCGATCGGGGGCTCCTACAATGAGCAGTTCTTC
NA TRBJ2-7 NA TRBV27 CASSLNRGGYEQYF TGTGCCAGCAGTTTAAACAGGGGAGGCTACGAGCAGTACTTC
NA TRBJ2-3 NA TRBV7-9 CASSLAGPTDTQYF TGTGCCAGCAGCTTAGCTGGCCCCACAGATACGCAGTATTTT
NA TRBJ2-3 NA TRBV5-1 CASSPGAASTDTQYF TGCGCCAGCAGCCCGGGGGCAGCTAGCACAGATACGCAGTATTTT
NA TRBJ1-6 NA TRBV9 CASSATTENSPLHF TGTGCCAGCAGCGCAACGACAGAGAATTCACCCCTCCACTTT
NA TRBJ2-1 NA TRBV20-1 CSARGPGKDSYNEQFF TGCAGTGCTAGAGGACCCGGCAAAGACAGCTACAATGAGCAGTTCTTC
TRBD2 TRBJ2-1 NA TRBV20-1 CSARDEASGDNEQFF TGCAGTGCTAGAGATGAGGCTAGCGGGGACAATGAGCAGTTCTTC
TRBD1 TRBJ2-7 NA TRBV9 CASSVRDRGVEQYF TGTGCCAGCAGCGTCCGGGACAGGGGCGTCGAGCAGTACTTC
NA TRBJ1-2 NA TRBV19 CASTPAGGEGGYTF TGTGCCAGTACCCCCGCTGGTGGAGAAGGCGGCTACACCTTC
NA TRBJ2-5 few TRBV7-2 CASSLAQETQYF TGTGCCAGCAGCTTAGCCCAAGAGACCCAGTACTTC
NA TRBJ2-3 NA TRBV19 CASRDRGVTTDTQYF TGTGCCAGTCGAGACAGAGGGGTAACCACAGATACGCAGTATTTT
NA TRBJ1-6 NA TRBV7-2 CASSLRTQAYNSPLHF TGTGCCAGCAGCCTACGGACGCAGGCTTATAATTCACCCCTCCACTTT
NA TRBJ1-2 NA TRBV3-1 CASSQDFRGPPYGYTF TGTGCCAGCAGCCAAGATTTCCGGGGGCCGCCCTATGGCTACACCTTC
NA TRBJ2-1 NA TRBV20-1 CSAQGRINEQFF TGCAGTGCCCAGGGACGGATCAATGAGCAGTTCTTC
TRBD2 TRBJ2-3 NA TRBV7-9 CASSPREGGTDTQYF TGTGCCAGCAGCCCCCGGGAGGGGGGAACAGATACGCAGTATTTT
TRBD1 TRBJ2-2 NA TRBV3-1 CASSRRGTGGNTGELFF TGTGCCAGCAGCCGTCGCGGGACAGGTGGGAACACCGGGGAGCTGTTTTTT
NA TRBJ2-3 NA TRBV14 CASSLVVDTQYF TGTGCCAGCAGCCTAGTAGTTGATACGCAGTATTTT
NA TRBJ2-1 NA TRBV29-1 CSVESRRGDSSYNEQFF TGCAGCGTTGAATCGCGACGGGGGGACAGCTCCTACAATGAGCAGTTCTTC
TRBD1 TRBJ2-1 NA TRBV6-1 CASSRTRQGPYNEQFF TGTGCCAGCAGTCGAACAAGACAGGGACCATACAATGAGCAGTTCTTC
NA TRBJ1-2 NA TRBV7-2 CASSLWDTVRYTF TGTGCCAGCAGCTTATGGGACACGGTACGATACACCTTC
NA TRBJ1-1 NA TRBV29-1 CSVEGGVNTEAFF TGCAGCGTGGAGGGGGGAGTGAACACTGAAGCTTTCTTT
NA TRBJ2-1 NA TRBV24-1 CATSDFSGNEQFF TGTGCCACCAGTGATTTCTCGGGCAATGAGCAGTTCTTC
NA TRBJ1-4 NA TRBV12-3/TRBV12-4 CASSLSGSLEKLFF TGTGCCAGCAGCCTCTCCGGGAGCCTCGAAAAACTGTTTTTT